This T cell receptor (beta chain) was captured by sequencing in a study of cytomegalovirus exposure and HLA in healthy donors (dated by TCRdb to 2016 to 2017). The study in broad terms: In an earlier analysis of roughly 500 of the donors, approximately 300 Gb of sequence data and some 100 million unique TCR beta sequences from approximately 180 million T cells were reported. About 300 gigabases of sequencing data and around 80 million unique TCR sequences made up an early release that covered 500 to 700 HLA-typed donors. Among the roughly 430 genotyped donors, under 90% belonged to the genetic ancestry cluster associated with self-reported Caucasian donors. The study was designed to test whether signatures of past pathogen exposure could be identified by cataloging public T cell receptors. Using immunosequencing, the study profiled T cell repertoires from about 620 subjects and related those repertoires to cytomegalovirus serostatus. A separate validation cohort of roughly 130 different subjects was used in addition to the 666-subject first cohort. High-throughput TCR immunosequencing, statistical association of individual TCRs with disease status, and machine learning were combined to predict cytomegalovirus infection status. A later analysis re-analyzed previously published TCR beta repertoires from 660 or so donors and added high-resolution HLA genotyping to study TCR occurrence patterns. Rather than drawing on any new phenotypic data, the later analysis identified candidate immune exposures from TCR beta sequences and the way those sequences occurred across donors. In an earlier analysis of several hundred of the donors, high-throughput TCR beta sequencing was used to judge whether each TCR beta V gene segment behaved as functional or pseudogenic. Donor age, sex, ethnicity and CMV serostatus were compiled alongside the repertoire data. A later genetic analysis used genome-wide SNP genotypes for about 55% of the 666 donors, treating that subset as a discovery cohort. Every discovery cohort repertoire had been produced on one sequencing platform. Class I and class II HLA loci were covered by the typing at four-digit resolution. Typing coverage differed by locus: A, B, C, DRB1 and DQB1 were typed in about 620-630 donors, DQA1 in about 560, DPA1 in around 610, and DPB1 in approximately 450. Roughly five DR-DQ haplotypes were treated as single units for association and clustering because of strong linkage in the cohort. Across under 500 genotyped donors of the cohort, an average of about 240,000 unique TCR beta nucleotide sequences per donor were sequenced, and 15% to 20% of those sequences were non-productive.

Broader findings and caveats from the paper: For the cohort, immune exposure information was limited to CMV serostatus. In a later analysis, 16,951 TCR beta sequences were associated with specific HLA alleles at a false discovery rate of 0.05. In the study, some 160 TCR beta chains were listed as associated with cytomegalovirus. In a later analysis, HLA-associated TCR beta chains were found to be more clonally expanded and to have lower generation probabilities than equally common non-associated chains. The sequencing pipeline was judged likely to have produced a cluster of highly shared sequence variants as a technical artifact. Sequencing depth was assumed to be roughly uniform across donors in the presence/absence analyses, though that assumption may not hold. Because counts were too low, around 17 rarely observed V segments, including chromosome 9 orphons, were left out of the earlier analysis of about 500 of the donors. In vitro tests confirmed that a few of the cytomegalovirus-associated TCR beta chains recognize cytomegalovirus antigens. According to a later analysis, most CMV-associated TCR beta chains appeared to be HLA-restricted, and the HLA associations seemed to be driven largely by CMV exposure. The authors suggested that the approach could potentially be extended to other disease states and immunological phenotypes. According to a later analysis, TCR association rates differed among HLA loci, with DRB1 alleles showing the most associated TCRs and HLA-C alleles showing the fewest. Broadly in line with IMGT annotations, most TCR beta V segments showed up in productive rearrangements about 87% or about 30% of the time in an earlier analysis of some 590 of the donors. HLA typing was unavailable for some donors at each locus, so association tests used only the typed subset. Strong co-occurrence of HLA alleles, especially DR and DQ, made assigning TCR associations to individual alleles difficult. V-gene and J-gene trimming of TCR beta chains was associated with a missense DCLRE1C variant in a later genetic analysis, and the association was replicated in an independent cohort. Across donors, most TCR sequences were observed very rarely, whereas some public TCRs were present in many individuals. In a later genetic analysis, fewer N-insertions in productive TCRs were reported among donors in an Asian-associated ancestry cluster than the roughly 710-donor mean. The classifier was reported to diagnose cytomegalovirus status with high specificity and sensitivity in both the original cohort and the validation cohort. Correlated functional status among segregating V segments might be attributable to linkage disequilibrium, but an unknown experimental factor could not be ruled out. A later analysis reported that several top co-occurrence clusters appeared linked to parvovirus B19, influenza, CMV and Epstein-Barr virus. Only TCR beta chains were sequenced in this cohort, and the absence of alpha or paired-chain data limited detectable features. A further reported finding was that TCR beta sequences accurately predicted the HLA-A and HLA-B alleles for most subjects in the first cohort.

The cohort was made up of approximately 700 healthy bone marrow donors. All cohort members were sampled while nominally healthy, although unrecorded immune exposures were likely present. The donor was CMV seronegative and belonged to the group of around 350 seronegative cohort members. Every donor gave a peripheral blood sample, and the peripheral blood mononuclear cells from that sample were used for TCR beta sequencing. The Qiagen DNeasy Blood Extraction Kit was used to extract genomic DNA from the blood cell samples. Libraries were prepared through the immunoSEQ multiplex PCR assay. For the multiplex PCR, a mixture combining 60 forward primers for TCR Vbeta segments and 13 reverse primers for TCR Jbeta segments was used. The CDR3 region of rearranged TCR beta genes was amplified from genomic DNA with a multiplex PCR assay. Amplified TCR beta libraries were sequenced as 87-base-pair reads on the Illumina HiSeq System. For the original study's pipeline: In a later analysis, about 80 million unique TCR beta chains were counted across the roughly 610 repertoires, and roughly 11 million of these chains were shared by at least two donors. Raw reads were error-corrected and collapsed into unique sequences by a nearest-neighbor algorithm in which closely related sequences were merged to remove PCR and sequencing errors. Alignment of CDR3 sequences to IMGT reference sequences was used to assign V, D and J gene segments. For a sequence to be retained, at least a six-nucleotide match to both a V gene segment and a J gene segment was required. A rearrangement counted as productive if the CDR3 had no stop codons and remained in frame with V and J, and every other rearrangement counted as non-productive. Following IMGT convention, CDR3 was defined as the stretch from the second conserved V-encoded cysteine to the conserved J-encoded phenylalanine. The earlier analysis of 450 to 750 of the donors excluded any sequence lacking an unambiguous match to a single V gene segment. An earlier analysis of several hundred of the donors called V segments functional above 56.7% productive rearrangements and segregating when the between-donor standard deviation exceeded 5%. A statistical classification framework was built for diagnosing cytomegalovirus status from the catalog of TCR beta chain sequences. In a later analysis, V and J genes were assigned by comparing TCR nucleotide sequences against IMGT/GENE-DB human TR gene sequences. The TCRdist pipeline was used in a later analysis to assign CDR3 sequences and most-parsimonious VDJ recombination scenarios. In a later analysis, each TCR beta chain was defined by its CDR3 amino acid sequence together with its V-gene family, and reads lacking a unique V-gene family were excluded. As a way to deal with suspected cross-contamination and a sequencing artifact, a later analysis dropped roughly 600 nucleotide sequences that were highly shared and had low generation probability. In a later analysis, a clonal expansion index for each public chain was calculated from normalized within-repertoire ranks of inferred template counts. A later analysis computed generation probabilities with a VDJ recombination model fitted to out-of-frame rearrangements, and checked the results against IGoR. In a later analysis, TCR-TCR, TCR-HLA and TCR-CMV co-occurrence was scored with hypergeometric tests, and a repertoire-size bias correction was applied to TCR pairs. A later analysis estimated false discovery rates by permuting HLA or CMV assignments 20 times. In a later analysis, co-occurring TCRs were grouped using DBSCAN, with TCRdist sequence similarity added in when clustering inside HLA-allele-positive subsets. For co-occurrence clustering, repertoires with fewer than 30,000 or more than 120,000 public chains were excluded, along with roughly 5 repertoires with anomalous nucleotide sharing. TCRdb obtained this table from immuneACCESS and retained in-frame rearrangements with V and J assigned. These tables miss some clones; where compared with another copy, unresolved V genes account for less than half of the shortfall, and the remainder is unexplained. The DNA gave D and trimming, while V, J and clone size come from that table. The sample table records 100,000 to 150,000 clones; about 61% of these occur just once. The ten biggest clones cover under 2.5% of the sample.

A note on this clone: The specificity of this receptor is unknown. Qualities for individual bases were not recorded, and no much larger clone is one base off.

The TCR was taken from a woman aged 35 to 49 in good health and CMV-seronegative. Sequences were obtained from PBMCs.

CDR3 protein: CASSLEPGPNSPLHF. The bases are TGTGCCAGCAGCTTAGAACCAGGGCCCAATTCACCCCTCCACTTT. The rearranged segments are TRBV11-2 and TRBJ1-6; TRBD1 is possibly the D segment (5 matching bases). Taken from cysteine to phenylalanine, the CDR3 has 15 residues. CDR3 DNA only is kept here, 45 bases in frame from base 1. V lost 0 bases and J lost 7 bases; the stretch between them is 10 bases long. Via the germline V gene, CDR1 is SGHAT and CDR2 FQNNGV.